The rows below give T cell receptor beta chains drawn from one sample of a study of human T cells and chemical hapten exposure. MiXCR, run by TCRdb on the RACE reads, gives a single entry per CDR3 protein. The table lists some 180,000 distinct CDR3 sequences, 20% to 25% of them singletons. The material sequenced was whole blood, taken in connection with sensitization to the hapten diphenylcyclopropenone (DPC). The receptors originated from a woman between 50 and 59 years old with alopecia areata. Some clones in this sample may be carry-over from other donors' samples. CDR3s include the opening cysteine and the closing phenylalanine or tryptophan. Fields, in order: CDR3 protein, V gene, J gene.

CDR3 protein: CASSERVLSNQPQHF; V gene: TRBV2; J gene: TRBJ1-5
CDR3 protein: CSARSGGAGDQPQHF; V gene: TRBV20-1; J gene: TRBJ1-5
CDR3 protein: CASSRGLAGDYEQYF; V gene: TRBV6-5; J gene: TRBJ2-7
CDR3 protein: CASSLPGGAQETQYF; V gene: TRBV5-4; J gene: TRBJ2-5
CDR3 protein: CSGGGKGQGFDEQFF; V gene: TRBV29-1; J gene: TRBJ2-1
CDR3 protein: CASRDSNRGEQFF; V gene: TRBV6-2/TRBV6-3; J gene: TRBJ2-1
CDR3 protein: CASREEGGNQPQHF; V gene: TRBV5-1; J gene: TRBJ1-5
CDR3 protein: CSVDWTGRETQYF; V gene: TRBV29-1; J gene: TRBJ2-5
CDR3 protein: CASSVGETGDSYEQYF; V gene: TRBV9; J gene: TRBJ2-7
CDR3 protein: CASSVIAAETQYF; V gene: TRBV12-3/TRBV12-4; J gene: TRBJ2-5
CDR3 protein: CASRMTAYSYNEQFF; V gene: TRBV5-1; J gene: TRBJ2-1
CDR3 protein: CSAAAAAGNSGRGYNEQFF; V gene: TRBV29-1; J gene: TRBJ2-1
CDR3 protein: CSARTANTEAFF; V gene: TRBV29-1; J gene: TRBJ1-1
CDR3 protein: CASSFYRLGDTDTQYF; V gene: TRBV7-9; J gene: TRBJ2-3
CDR3 protein: CASSSVYNEQFF; V gene: TRBV6-2/TRBV6-3; J gene: TRBJ2-1
CDR3 protein: CASSQYPGQGGNEQFF; V gene: TRBV3-1; J gene: TRBJ2-1
CDR3 protein: CSSQNRDEQFF; V gene: TRBV29-1; J gene: TRBJ2-1
CDR3 protein: CASSLNPSGQETQYF; V gene: TRBV7-3; J gene: TRBJ2-5
CDR3 protein: CASSREDRQQFF; V gene: TRBV7-6; J gene: TRBJ2-1
CDR3 protein: CASSELAGGSYEQYF; V gene: TRBV5-6; J gene: TRBJ2-7
CDR3 protein: CASSLDGDRAQPQHF; V gene: TRBV5-1; J gene: TRBJ1-5
CDR3 protein: CASSSQRTAYNEQFF; V gene: TRBV7-9; J gene: TRBJ2-1
CDR3 protein: CASVQAANTGELFF; V gene: TRBV7-9; J gene: TRBJ2-2
CDR3 protein: CASSENPYGEAFF; V gene: TRBV7-6; J gene: TRBJ1-1
CDR3 protein: CASSTSGSRADTQYF; V gene: TRBV9; J gene: TRBJ2-3
CDR3 protein: CASSERVGGSAMTSFIAF; V gene: TRBV6-1; J gene: TRBJ2-1
CDR3 protein: CASGSPSGNTIYF; V gene: TRBV12-3/TRBV12-4; J gene: TRBJ1-3
CDR3 protein: CASSLGPVSSYNEQFF; V gene: TRBV5-1; J gene: TRBJ2-1
CDR3 protein: CASTAPGTGTTEAFF; V gene: TRBV6-5; J gene: TRBJ1-1
CDR3 protein: CSVERAGVNTEAFF; V gene: TRBV29-1; J gene: TRBJ1-1
CDR3 protein: CASSVETGAWETQYF; V gene: TRBV9; J gene: TRBJ2-5